The 18 T cell receptor beta chains reported below all come from one sample, sequenced in a study of naive and memory T cell subsets. The beta constant-region primer was an equimolar mix of two oligonucleotides covering TRBC1 and TRBC2. Nested alpha and beta constant-region primers with the SP2 primer drove four PCR rounds on ligated cDNA. TCRdb reprocessed the UMI-ligation and nested PCR reads via MiXCR and lists one record per CDR3 protein. The sample yields approximately 80,000 distinct CDR3 sequences, about 9.9% seen once. Material for sequencing was naive CD8+ T cells from blood. These receptors were obtained from a human donor in good health.

This clonotype showed up just a few times. V and J are TRBV14 and TRBJ2-1, with TRBD2 matching over 12 bases. Germline trimming cut 4 bases from V and 9 bases from J; bases unmatched to any gene: 10. Germline values: CDR1 SGHDN, CDR2 FVKESK. The CDR3 is 16 amino acids. The CDR3 loop reads CASSLPLAGGIGEQFF. CDR3 DNA: TGTGCCAGCAGCCTACCCCTAGCGGGAGGGATAGGTGAGCAGTTCTTC.

The chain is built from TRBV20-1 and TRBJ1-2; D possibly corresponds to TRBD1 (5 bases). From germline, CDR1 is DFQATT and CDR2 SNEGSKA (reference sequence). The V end lost 3 bases, the J end lost 3 bases, and 20 bases lay between the germline ends. The CDR3 has 16 residues. The CDR3: CSASIPQNTGYYGYTF. The CDR3 bases are TGCAGTGCTAGTATCCCCCAAAACACAGGATACTATGGCTACACCTTC.

This clonotype showed up just a few times. The chain joins TRBV4-1 to TRBJ1-1; D not resolved. The germline V and J ends were trimmed by 4 bases and 0 bases, with 12 bases remaining between them. CDR1 and CDR2 from the germline V gene are MGHRA and YSYEKL. The CDR3 has 15 residues. CDR3 DNA sequence: TGCGCCAGCAGCCCCCACGGCGGGGTGAACACTGAAGCTTTCTTT. Translated, it gives CASSPHGGVNTEAFF.

Note on this clonotype: A junction end diverges from the germline sequence, so it may reflect a read error. The chain recombines TRBV27 with TRBJ2-7; D ambiguous. The CDR3 contains 13 residues. The germline V gene encodes CDR1 MNHEY and CDR2 SMNVEV (reference sequence). The CDR3 here is CASTLSRAYEQYF. DNA for the CDR3: TGTGCCAGCACTTTATCAAGGGCCTACGAGCAGTACTTC.

The rearrangement uses TRBV6-5 and TRBJ1-2, with D perhaps matching TRBD1 (5 bases). The CDR3 contains 13 residues. Germline values: CDR1 MNHEY, CDR2 SVGAGI. Trimming pared 5 bases from V and 7 bases from J, leaving 14 bases between. The CDR3 nucleotides are TGTGCCAGCAGTACTACAGGAGCCGTTGGCTACACCTTC. This codes for CASSTTGAVGYTF.

This chain connects TRBV29-1 to TRBJ2-7; 8 bases are a match to TRBD1. This CDR3 comprises 13 residues. J gave up 5 bases and V 4 bases, and 7 bases lay outside the gene matches. Germline V gene data show CDR1 as SQVTM and CDR2 as ANQGSEA. For the CDR3, the DNA is TGCAGCGTTGCGCAGGGGGCAATTGACGAGCAGTACTTC. Translated, it gives CSVAQGAIDEQYF.

This clonotype was observed a handful of times. This chain uses TRBV28 with TRBJ2-7, with D perhaps TRBD1 (6 bases). CDR3 length: 14 amino acids. Germline V gene data show CDR1 as MDHEN and CDR2 as SYDVKM. Between the trimmed V and J ends, which lost 5 bases and 2 bases, there was a span of 13 bases. CDR3 loop: CASSPAGVAYEQYF. CDR3 nucleotides: TGTGCCAGCAGTCCGGCAGGGGTGGCCTACGAGCAGTACTTC.

This clonotype was detected many times. The genes are TRBV27 and TRBJ2-1, with 8 bases that match TRBD2. V shed 5 bases, J shed 4 bases, and the junction held 7 bases outside the gene matches. This CDR3 spans 15 amino acids. Germline lookup yields CDR1 MNHEY and CDR2 SMNVEV (reference sequence). The CDR3 sequence is CASSLGSSGYNEQFF. The DNA of the CDR3 is TGTGCCAGCAGTCTTGGTTCTAGCGGGTACAATGAGCAGTTCTTC.

This clonotype is categorized as medium-sized. The V and J genes are TRBV11-2 and TRBJ2-1; 11 bases agree with TRBD1. The CDR3 totals 18 residues. The germline gives CDR1 SGHAT, CDR2 FQNNGV. V lost 1 base, J lost 0 bases, and 5 bases stayed unmatched. CDR3 nucleotides: TGTGCCAGCAGCTTAGTGTTCGGGACAGGGGGCTCCTACAATGAGCAGTTCTTC. This encodes CASSLVFGTGGSYNEQFF. Based on the CDR3 plus reference TRBV11-2 and TRBJ2-1, the full variable domain is EAGVAQSPRYKIIEKRQSVAFWCNPISGHATLYWYQQILGQGPKLLIQFQNNGVVDDSQLPKDRFSAERLKGVDSTLKIQPAKLEDSAVYLCASSLVFGTGGSYNEQFFGPGTRLTVL.

The rearrangement uses TRBV11-3 and TRBJ2-2, with no clear D. Between the trimmed V and J ends, which lost 0 bases and 7 bases, there was a span of 3 bases. This CDR3 region has 12 residues. Germline V gene lookup returns CDR1 SGHNT and CDR2 YENEEA. The CDR3 nucleotides read TGTGCCAGCAGCTTAGACGGCGGGGAGCTGTTTTTT. This codes for CASSLDGGELFF.

This clonotype was recorded many times. The chain has TRBV12-3 or TRBV12-4 and TRBJ2-7; D not certain. The CDR3 sequence is 13 residues long. Trimming stripped 4 bases from V and 4 bases from J, with 11 bases between. In DNA form, the CDR3 reads TGTGCCAGCAGTTCTCCGGAGAATTACGAGCAGTACTTC. Protein product: CASSSPENYEQYF.

This chain links TRBV20-1 with TRBJ2-7; no definite D call. V dropped 2 bases and J dropped 3 bases, with 11 bases sitting between them. The CDR3 totals 13 residues. CDR1 DFQATT and CDR2 SNEGSKA come from the germline V gene (reference sequence). For the CDR3, the DNA is TGCAGTGCTAGAAGCCAGACCCACTACGAGCAGTACTTC. This encodes CSARSQTHYEQYF.

This clonotype was picked up many times. The chain is built from TRBV20-1 and TRBJ1-5, with no clear D. CDR3 size: 10 residues. The V gene's germline CDR1 is DFQATT and CDR2 SNEGSKA (reference sequence). The V gene lost 6 bases and the J gene lost 1 base, with 1 base spanning the gap. The CDR3 spells CSASNQPQHF. CDR3 bases: TGCAGTGCCAGCAATCAGCCCCAGCATTTT.

This chain joins TRBV5-4 and TRBJ2-7; the match to TRBD1 covers 9 bases. V dropped 4 bases and J dropped 5; count of bases not matched to a gene: 7. The CDR3 is made up of 14 amino acids. Germline loops: CDR1 SGHNT, CDR2 YYREEE (reference sequence). For the CDR3, the DNA is TGTGCCAGCAGCCTGGACAGGGGTTCCGACGAGCAGTACTTC. As protein: CASSLDRGSDEQYF.

This clonotype was counted ten times or more. The rearrangement joins TRBV29-1 to TRBJ2-1, with 9 bases aligning to TRBD1. The V segment lost 4 bases and the J segment 8 bases; nucleotides outside the gene matches: 12. The CDR3 covers 15 residues. Germline values: CDR1 SQVTM, CDR2 ANQGSEA. The CDR3 DNA sequence: TGCAGCGTTGTCCCCACCGGGACAGGGTCGCATGAGCAGTTCTTC. Its protein is CSVVPTGTGSHEQFF.

This clonotype was seen repeatedly, ten times or more. The V gene is TRBV28, the J gene TRBJ2-1; 7 bases are a match to TRBD1. Per germline, CDR1 MDHEN and CDR2 SYDVKM. J was trimmed by 10 bases and V by 5 bases; bases with no gene match: 20. The CDR3 covers 17 residues. The CDR3 region has the DNA TGTGCCAGCAGTCCGCACCGACAGGGAGACTGGTCCAGAGAGCAGTTCTTC. It yields the protein CASSPHRQGDWSREQFF.

This clonotype has more than one count but fewer than ten. The chain is built from TRBV9 and TRBJ2-7; 7 bases are a match to TRBD1. Looked up from germline, CDR1 is SGDLS and CDR2 is YYNGEE. The CDR3 is 14 amino acids. J was trimmed by 4 bases and V by 5 bases; bases with no gene match: 9. This chain's CDR3 is CASRARDSTYEQYF. The CDR3 DNA follows: TGTGCCAGCAGAGCCCGGGACAGCACTTACGAGCAGTACTTC.

On this clonotype itself: Possible read error: a much larger clone is one base away. The rearrangement links TRBV10-2 to TRBJ2-5, with D perhaps TRBD1 or TRBD2 (5 bases each). V was pared by 4 bases and J by 2 bases, with 11 bases between. CDR3 length: 14 amino acids. CDR1 and CDR2 from the germline V gene are WSHSY and SAAADI. The CDR3 protein is CASSVPGRQETQYF. CDR3 DNA sequence: TGCGCCAGCAGTGTTCCGGGGCGGCAAGAGACCCAGTACTTC.